The rows below give T cell receptor beta chains drawn from one sample of a study of shared clonotypes between healthy human individuals. The assay was immunoSEQ multiplex PCR, and TCRdb's table has in-frame clones only and misses some. The sample yields around 980,000 clones, around 78% seen once. Input material: memory CD4+ T cells from PBMCs. Every receptor here comes from a man younger than 30 in good health. Some clones in this sample may be carry-over from other donors' samples. The CDR3 runs from the conserved cysteine through the conserved F or W. The D gene is left open where the match is weak. The size entry is marked missing in some rows and otherwise reads once, few, many or a size class.

clone size	D gene	V gene	J gene	CDR3 protein	CDR3 DNA
once	.	TRBV7-2	TRBJ2-3	CASSLDQTDTQYF	TGTGCCAGCAGCTTAGACCAGACAGATACGCAGTATTTT
.	TRBD2	TRBV11-3	TRBJ2-1	CASSPGGGREDYNEQFF	TGTGCCAGCAGCCCAGGAGGTGGGCGGGAGGACTACAATGAGCAGTTCTTC
.	TRBD2	TRBV27	TRBJ2-3	CASSLAGADTQYF	TGTGCCAGCAGTCTAGCGGGGGCAGATACGCAGTATTTT
.	.	TRBV7-9	TRBJ1-1	CASASEYQAEAFF	TGTGCCAGCGCCTCGGAGTACCAGGCTGAAGCTTTCTTT
.	.	TRBV5-1	TRBJ1-5	CASSLSGSGNQPQHF	TGCGCCAGCAGCTTGTCAGGGTCGGGCAATCAGCCCCAGCATTTT
.	TRBD1	TRBV27	TRBJ2-1	CASRPGGNEQFF	TGTGCCAGCAGACCAGGGGGAAATGAGCAGTTCTTC
.	TRBD2	TRBV29-1	TRBJ2-7	CSGSREAGDEQYF	TGCAGCGGTTCCAGGGAAGCGGGGGACGAGCAGTACTTC
.	TRBD1	TRBV5-1	TRBJ2-7	CASSFGTGGAEQYF	TGCGCCAGCAGCTTTGGGACAGGGGGGGCCGAGCAGTACTTC
.	.	TRBV4-1	TRBJ2-3	CASSQDSTQFRGITDTQYF	TGCGCCAGCAGCCAAGATTCCACCCAGTTCCGGGGAATAACAGATACGCAGTATTTT
.	.	TRBV28	TRBJ2-1	CASSEPSFGHNEQFF	TGTGCCAGCAGTGAGCCTAGCTTCGGACACAATGAGCAGTTCTTC
.	.	TRBV5-1	TRBJ1-1	CASSLGEGGWVTEAFF	TGCGCCAGCAGCTTGGGAGAGGGAGGGTGGGTTACTGAAGCTTTCTTT
once	.	TRBV28	TRBJ2-7	CASSFGQFYEQYF	TGTGCCAGCAGTTTCGGGCAGTTCTACGAGCAGTACTTC
.	TRBD2	TRBV4-1	TRBJ2-1	CASSQAGLGFPLYNEQFF	TGCGCCAGCAGCCAAGCGGGACTAGGTTTCCCCCTCTACAATGAGCAGTTCTTC
once	TRBD2	TRBV6-5	TRBJ2-7	CASSGGGLAGGAPTF	TGTGCCAGCAGCGGCGGTGGACTAGCGGGAGGAGCCCCGACCTTC
.	.	TRBV19	TRBJ2-5	CASSLGTLETQYF	TGTGCCAGTAGCCTTGGGACCTTAGAGACCCAGTACTTC
once	.	TRBV5-4	TRBJ2-7	CASSSPRQDRYEQYF	TGTGCCAGCAGCTCGCCCAGACAGGACCGCTACGAGCAGTACTTC
.	.	TRBV5-4	TRBJ2-5	CASSSRALSYETQYF	TGTGCCAGCAGCTCAAGGGCCCTCTCGTATGAGACCCAGTACTTC
.	TRBD2	TRBV11-3	TRBJ2-7	CASSRTSGSDEQYF	TGTGCCAGCAGCCGGACTAGCGGGAGCGACGAGCAGTACTTC
.	TRBD2	TRBV4-1	TRBJ2-7	CASSQDTSGSSYEQYF	TGCGCCAGCAGCCAAGATACTAGCGGGAGCTCCTACGAGCAGTACTTC
.	.	TRBV2	TRBJ2-7	CASSPQRIAYEQYF	TGTGCCAGCAGCCCTCAGCGGATAGCCTACGAGCAGTACTTC
.	.	TRBV7-2	TRBJ2-2	CASSFDSVAGELFF	TGTGCCAGCAGCTTTGACAGTGTGGCCGGGGAGCTGTTTTTT
.	TRBD1	TRBV7-3	TRBJ2-1	CASSPLRGTGAYNEQFF	TGTGCCAGCAGCCCATTGCGGGGGACAGGGGCCTACAATGAGCAGTTCTTC
many	TRBD1	TRBV4-1	TRBJ2-7	CASSQPGTGGAYEQYF	TGCGCCAGCAGCCAGCCTGGGACAGGGGGGGCCTACGAGCAGTACTTC
few	.	TRBV6-1	TRBJ1-5	CASGPVEPQHF	TGTGCCAGCGGGCCAGTGGAGCCCCAGCATTTT
.	.	TRBV7-9	TRBJ1-4	CASSRDTRGEKLFF	TGTGCCAGCAGCCGGGACACTAGGGGTGAAAAACTGTTTTTT
.	TRBD2	TRBV28	TRBJ2-7	CASRLAGGAEQYF	TGTGCCAGCAGGTTAGCGGGAGGAGCCGAGCAGTACTTC
.	TRBD2	TRBV7-9	TRBJ2-5	CASSFGLAGNLETQYF	TGTGCCAGCAGCTTCGGACTAGCGGGCAACTTAGAGACCCAGTACTTC
.	.	TRBV14	TRBJ1-2	CASSPPREGFGYTF	TGTGCCAGCAGCCCTCCTCGGGAGGGGTTTGGCTACACCTTC
many	TRBD2	TRBV29-1	TRBJ2-5	CSVRTSGKETQYF	TGCAGCGTTAGGACTAGCGGGAAGGAGACCCAGTACTTC
.	TRBD2	TRBV5-6	TRBJ2-7	CASSVLSGSVIYEQYF	TGTGCCAGCAGCGTACTTAGCGGGAGTGTTATCTACGAGCAGTACTTC
.	TRBD2	TRBV7-3	TRBJ2-1	CASTPGGGYNEQFF	TGTGCCAGCACCCCTGGGGGAGGGTACAATGAGCAGTTCTTC
.	.	TRBV5-4	TRBJ2-6	CASAQTNSGANVLTF	TGTGCCAGCGCCCAAACCAACTCTGGGGCCAACGTCCTGACTTTC
.	.	TRBV30	TRBJ2-1	CAWSRDRNNEQFF	TGTGCCTGGAGCAGGGATAGGAACAATGAGCAGTTCTTC
.	.	TRBV11-1	TRBJ2-1	CASSRLRASYNEQFF	TGTGCCAGCAGCCGACTAAGGGCCTCCTACAATGAGCAGTTCTTC
.	TRBD1	TRBV10-3	TRBJ1-2	CAINSGGPYYGYTF	TGTGCCATCAACTCAGGGGGGCCCTACTATGGCTACACCTTC
.	.	TRBV19	TRBJ2-2	CASSMGQGGTGELFF	TGTGCCAGTAGTATGGGTCAGGGGGGCACCGGGGAGCTGTTTTTT
.	.	TRBV19	TRBJ2-5	CASSMQLEAGETQYF	TGTGCCAGTAGTATGCAATTAGAGGCGGGGGAGACCCAGTACTTC
few	.	TRBV19	TRBJ2-2	CASAWSWNTGELFF	TGTGCCAGTGCCTGGAGTTGGAACACCGGGGAGCTGTTTTTT
.	.	TRBV4-3	TRBJ2-3	CASSQDQSTDTQYF	TGCGCCAGCAGCCAAGATCAAAGCACAGATACGCAGTATTTT
once	TRBD1	TRBV28	TRBJ2-7	CASSLGTGETYYEQYF	TGTGCCAGCAGTTTAGGGACAGGGGAGACCTACTACGAGCAGTACTTC
.	TRBD2	TRBV7-3	TRBJ2-2	CASSSGLAGTGELFF	TGTGCCAGCAGCTCAGGACTAGCGGGCACCGGGGAGCTGTTTTTT
.	.	TRBV5-1	TRBJ2-7	CASSLDREREQYF	TGCGCCAGCAGCTTGGACAGGGAGCGCGAGCAGTACTTC
.	TRBD1	TRBV5-4	TRBJ2-7	CASSLKGQAAYEQYF	TGTGCCAGCAGCCTCAAGGGACAGGCGGCATACGAGCAGTACTTC
.	TRBD2	TRBV7-8	TRBJ2-1	CASRKPGLAGNMFF	TGTGCCAGCAGAAAACCCGGACTAGCGGGAAATATGTTCTTC
.	.	TRBV6-6	TRBJ2-3	CASSSLGGRTDTQYF	TGTGCCAGCAGCTCCTTAGGGGGTCGCACAGATACGCAGTATTTT
.	TRBD2	TRBV27	TRBJ2-3	CASSLQTSGGPPDTQYF	TGTGCCAGCAGTCTACAAACTAGCGGGGGCCCCCCAGATACGCAGTATTTT
few	.	TRBV5-1	TRBJ2-3	CASSLATTGSTDTQYF	TGCGCCAGCAGCTTGGCAACTACAGGGAGCACAGATACGCAGTATTTT
.	TRBD2	TRBV2	TRBJ2-1	CASSDRTSGRNEQFF	TGTGCCAGCAGTGACCGGACTAGCGGGAGGAATGAGCAGTTCTTC
.	.	TRBV5-1	TRBJ2-6	CASSPPAGANVLTF	TGCGCCAGCAGCCCCCCGGCTGGGGCCAACGTCCTGACTTTC
.	.	TRBV4-1	TRBJ2-1	CASMPRFMGLRRDEQFF	TGCGCCAGCATGCCAAGATTTATGGGACTCCGACGGGATGAGCAGTTCTTC